Following are 3 T cell receptor beta chains from one sample sequenced in a study of healthy donors' naive CD4 and CD8 T cells. Starting from approximately 500 ng of total RNA, TCR libraries were made with linear amplification. TCRdb re-analysed the reads in MiXCR, keeping a single row per CDR3 protein. This sample has some 190,000 distinct CDR3 sequences; around 70% occur once, and the top ten carry about 2.4%. Sequenced sample: naive CD4+ and CD8+ T cells sorted from blood, pooled from several donors. The receptors derive from a pool of human donors in good health; the sample pools cells from several healthy donors.

This clonotype was seen more than once but under ten times. The junction and the germline gene differ at one end; a read error may be behind it. The rearrangement links TRBV29-1 to TRBJ1-1; D not certain. The V gene's germline CDR1 is SQVTM and CDR2 ANQGSEA. This CDR3 region has 10 residues. The CDR3 is CSVDAGEGIF. CDR3 coding DNA: TGCAGCGTTGACGCCGGCGAGGGTATCTTT.

V and J are TRBV30 and TRBJ2-7, with D uncertain. The ends were cut back, 3 bases at V and 3 bases at J, with 6 bases in the middle. The CDR3 consists of 11 residues. Germline CDR1 is GTSNPN and CDR2 is SVGIG (reference sequence). The CDR3 loop reads CAWSGGYEQYF. The DNA for the CDR3 is TGTGCCTGGAGCGGTGGCTACGAGCAGTACTTC.

The chain recombines TRBV19 with TRBJ2-4; TRBD1 matches 8 bases. Per the germline V gene, CDR1 is LNHDA and CDR2 is SQIVND (reference sequence). The trim removed 5 bases at V and 7 bases at J, leaving 7 bases unmatched. CDR3 length: 14 residues. The CDR3 coding sequence is TGTGCCAGTAGTGAACCGACAGGGGTGAACATTCAGTACTTC. This encodes CASSEPTGVNIQYF.